This TCR beta chain was captured by sequencing in a study of T cells after yellow fever vaccination (dated by TCRdb to between 2018 and 2020). In terms of the full investigation: The SMART-Seq v4 Ultra Low Input RNA kit was used to prepare libraries from fractions with low cell numbers. To track T-cell clones before and after primary and booster YFV17D yellow fever vaccination, bulk TCR alpha and beta repertoires were sequenced longitudinally. Two healthy male donors made up the cohort, one aged 18 to 30 years and the other aged 30 to 40 years. Bulk PBMC replicates and cell subsets were isolated from blood drawn at multiple timepoints before and after both primary and secondary immunization. Findings and caveats that apply to the study as a whole: Because abundant contaminating clonotypes from the bulk population could be contained in FACS-sorted repertoires, computational filtering was required. The secondary T-cell response was found to be weaker but faster than the primary response, with a peak reached on day 5 rather than on day 15. A small share of clonotypes occurred in both CD4 and CD8 compartments, likely arising from convergent recombination. Most clones expanded after primary vaccination (almost 97% of CD4 and roughly 88% of CD8) were re-detected after the booster, suggesting that broad memory maintenance occurred. The study included only a couple of donors, which limits how far the findings can be generalized.

Taken with the paper, the label for treatment or condition translates to: live attenuated yellow fever vaccine strain. At each blood-draw timepoint, two biological replicates of bulk PBMCs were obtained. PBMCs were isolated from peripheral blood using a standard Ficoll-Paque protocol. RNA was extracted with TriZol from bulk PBMCs, CD4 and CD8 fractions, and dextramer-positive and dextramer-negative fractions. Trimmed from V: 4 bases; trimmed from J: 4 bases; junction bases lacking a gene match: 4. CDR1 and CDR2, looked up from the germline V gene, are SGHDT and YYEEEE. From cysteine to phenylalanine, the CDR3 is 15 amino acids long. The retained sequence is limited to the CDR3, 45 bases, with the frame set at the first base. TCR cDNA was made using 5'RACE template switching, a step that added a universal primer site and unique molecular identifiers. Priming for cDNA synthesis came from both the TCR alpha and TCR beta constant segments. Two PCR steps were used to amplify libraries, with sample barcodes and sequencing adapters being added in the second step. Sequencing of the libraries was done on either Illumina HiSeq 2500 (2x100 bp) or NovaSeq (2x150 bp). The authors' analysis ran thus. Demultiplexing of reads and collapsing into UMI consensus sequences were performed with MIGEC, and V(D)J alignment was carried out with MiXCR. Using edgeR on replicate PBMC samples, clonotypes were called vaccine-responding if FDR was below 0.01 and the log2 fold change was above 5 up to day 15. CD4 or CD8 identity was assigned to each bulk clonotype according to whether the clonotype was present at higher abundance in the sequenced CD4 repertoire or the sequenced CD8 repertoire. TCRdb trimmed public reads at Q25 via fastp, called clones via MiXCR and kept in-frame beta chains. Here each entry gathers all rows of one CDR3 protein and keeps the most common genes and DNA. TCRdb, not the authors, supplied the V and J calls. The sample table contains hundreds of thousands of distinct CDR3 sequences; only one count was recorded for over 9% of them. The ten largest clones represent 14% to 15% of the sample.

There are a few counts of this clonotype. Its target antigen remains unknown. No much larger clone exists at a distance of one base, and base qualities are not known. The TCR sequence derives from a man aged 25 to 40 who received the YFV17D yellow fever vaccine. The sequence is built from TRBV5-6 and TRBJ2-1; TRBD2 lines up with 11 middle nucleotides. Source: PBMCs, taken on the day of the yellow fever booster vaccination. The CDR3 reads CASSPIAGGYNEQFF. The sequence in DNA is TGTGCCAGCAGCCCGATAGCGGGAGGGTACAATGAGCAGTTCTTC.